This T cell receptor beta chain was profiled in a study of glioma-infiltrating T cells after dendritic cell vaccination. For the study at large: Autologous tumor lysate-pulsed dendritic cell vaccination was given between the early 2000s and the early 2010s.

Fresh-frozen tumor tissue and more than two years of survival data were available for all. Before vaccination, two weeks after the third vaccination, and at progression, PBMC were collected. Per germline, CDR1 SGHVS and CDR2 FQNEAQ. Trimming removed 2 bases from V and 0 bases from J; junction bases left unmatched: 19. The CDR3 has 21 residues. In its sample, this clone was seen once. TCRdb keeps only in-frame clones here, not all; method: immunoSEQ multiplex PCR. The table includes over 55,000 clones, about 76% detected once. The sample here was blood, taken before dendritic cell vaccination. The chain uses TRBV7-8 and TRBJ2-7; 10 bases line up with TRBD2. This receptor was identified in a human donor with glioblastoma. The CDR3 loop is CASSLKERGLAGALSSYEQYF. Written as DNA, the CDR3 is TGTGCCAGCAGCTTAAAAGAGAGGGGCCTAGCGGGGGCCTTAAGCTCCTACGAGCAGTACTTC.